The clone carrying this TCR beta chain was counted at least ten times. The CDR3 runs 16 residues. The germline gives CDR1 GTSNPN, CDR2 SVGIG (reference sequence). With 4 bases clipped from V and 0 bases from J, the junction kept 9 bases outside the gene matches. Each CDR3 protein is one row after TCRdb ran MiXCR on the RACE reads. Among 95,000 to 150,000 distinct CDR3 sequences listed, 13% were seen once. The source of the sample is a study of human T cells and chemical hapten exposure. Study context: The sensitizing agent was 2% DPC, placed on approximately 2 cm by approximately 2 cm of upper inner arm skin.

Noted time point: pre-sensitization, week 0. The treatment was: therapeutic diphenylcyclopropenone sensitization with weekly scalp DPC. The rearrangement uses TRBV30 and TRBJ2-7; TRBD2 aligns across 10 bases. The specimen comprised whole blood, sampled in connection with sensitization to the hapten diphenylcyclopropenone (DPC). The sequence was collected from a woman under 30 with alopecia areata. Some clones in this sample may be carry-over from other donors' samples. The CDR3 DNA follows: TGTGCCTGGACGTGGGCAAGCGGGGGGGCCTCCTACGAGCAGTACTTC. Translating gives CAWTWASGGASYEQYF. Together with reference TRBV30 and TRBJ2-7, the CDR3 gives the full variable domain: SQTIHQWPATLVQPVGSPLSLECTVEGTSNPNLYWYRQAAGRGLQLLFYSVGIGQISSEVPQNLSASRPQDRQFILSSKKLLLSDSGFYLCAWTWASGGASYEQYFGPGTRLTVT.